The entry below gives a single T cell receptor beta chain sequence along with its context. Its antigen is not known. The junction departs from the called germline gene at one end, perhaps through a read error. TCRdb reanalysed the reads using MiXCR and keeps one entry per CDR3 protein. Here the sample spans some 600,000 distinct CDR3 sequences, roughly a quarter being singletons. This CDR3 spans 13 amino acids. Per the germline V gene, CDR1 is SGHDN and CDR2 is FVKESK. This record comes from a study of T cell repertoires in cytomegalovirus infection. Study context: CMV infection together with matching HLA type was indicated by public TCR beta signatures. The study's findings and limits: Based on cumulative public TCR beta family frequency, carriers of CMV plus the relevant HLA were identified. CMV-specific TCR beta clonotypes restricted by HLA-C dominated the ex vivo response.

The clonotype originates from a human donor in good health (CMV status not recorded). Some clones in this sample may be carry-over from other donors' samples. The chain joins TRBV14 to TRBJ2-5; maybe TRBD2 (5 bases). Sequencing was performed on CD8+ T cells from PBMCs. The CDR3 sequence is CVSRGLMQETQYF. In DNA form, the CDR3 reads TGTGTCAGCAGAGGACTCATGCAAGAGACCCAGTACTTC. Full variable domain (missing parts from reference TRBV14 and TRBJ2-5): EAGVTQFPSHSVIEKGQTVTLRCDPISGHDNLYWYRRVMGKEIKFLLHFVKESKQDESGMPNNRFLAERTGGTYSTLKVQPAELEDSGVYFCVSRGLMQETQYFGPGTRLLVL.